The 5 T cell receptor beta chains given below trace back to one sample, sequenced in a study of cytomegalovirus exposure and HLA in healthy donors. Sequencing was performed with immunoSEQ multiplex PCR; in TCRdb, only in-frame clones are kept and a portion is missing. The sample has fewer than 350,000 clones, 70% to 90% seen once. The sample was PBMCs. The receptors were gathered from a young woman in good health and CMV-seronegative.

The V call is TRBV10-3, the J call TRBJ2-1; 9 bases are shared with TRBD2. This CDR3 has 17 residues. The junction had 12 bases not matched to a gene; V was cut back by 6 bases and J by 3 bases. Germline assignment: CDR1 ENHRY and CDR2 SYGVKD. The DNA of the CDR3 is TGTGCCATCAGGCCCGGGTCTGGCGGGAGGGACTACAATGAGCAGTTCTTC. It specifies CAIRPGSGGRDYNEQFF.

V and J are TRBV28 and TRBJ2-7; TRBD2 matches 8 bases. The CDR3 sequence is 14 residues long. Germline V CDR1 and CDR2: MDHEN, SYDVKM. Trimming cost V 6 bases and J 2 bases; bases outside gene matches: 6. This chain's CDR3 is CASRKAGAPYEQYF. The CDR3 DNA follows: TGTGCCAGCAGAAAAGCGGGAGCCCCCTACGAGCAGTACTTC.

CDR3 in amino acids: CASRQGLAYNSPLHF. In nucleotides, the CDR3 is TGTGCCAGTAGACAGGGGTTGGCTTATAATTCACCCCTCCACTTT. The chain links TRBV19 to TRBJ1-6, with 7 nucleotides matching TRBD1. Germline assignment: CDR1 LNHDA and CDR2 SQIVND (reference sequence). CDR3 length: 15 residues. V dropped 6 bases and J dropped 4; count of bases not matched to a gene: 6.

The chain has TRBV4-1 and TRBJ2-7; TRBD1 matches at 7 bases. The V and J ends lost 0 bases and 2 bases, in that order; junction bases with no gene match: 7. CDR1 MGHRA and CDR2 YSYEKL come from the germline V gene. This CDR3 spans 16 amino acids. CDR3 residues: CASSQEPGQDTYEQYF. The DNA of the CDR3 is TGCGCCAGCAGCCAAGAGCCCGGACAGGATACCTACGAGCAGTACTTC.

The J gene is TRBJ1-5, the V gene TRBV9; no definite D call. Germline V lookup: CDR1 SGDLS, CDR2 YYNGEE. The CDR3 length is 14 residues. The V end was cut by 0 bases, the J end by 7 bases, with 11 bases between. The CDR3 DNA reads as TGTGCCAGCAGCGTAGGGGGAGGAAGCCAGCCCCAGCATTTT. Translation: CASSVGGGSQPQHF.